The clone carrying this T cell receptor (beta chain) came up a few times. Its antigen is currently unknown. This record comes from a study of cytomegalovirus exposure and HLA in healthy donors. Findings and caveats of the study: Some segments of the V type, notably TRBV6-2 and TRBV6-3, were excluded as indistinguishable. Analysis was performed later, and it showed HLA-associated TCR beta chains to be more clonally expanded than equally common others. Reportedly, HLA-A and HLA-B alleles of most subjects were accurately predicted from TCR beta.

The CDR3 runs to 13 residues. Deletions cut 6 bases from V and 7 bases from J, with 16 bases between. Germline CDR1 is MNHEY and CDR2 is SVGAGI. The PCR contained 60 Vbeta and 13 Jbeta primers. Assay used: immunoSEQ multiplex PCR; TCRdb lists only in-frame clones, some missing. Here the sample spans 100,000 or so clones, roughly 70% being singletons. Healthy bone marrow donors formed the donor group. The sample consisted of PBMCs. This receptor was obtained from a man aged 50 to 59 in good health and CMV-seronegative. The J gene is TRBJ2-7, the V gene TRBV6-5, with D possibly matching TRBD2 (5 bases). The CDR3 loop is CASRPGLFREQYF. CDR3 coding DNA: TGTGCCAGCAGACCCGGACTGTTTAGGGAGCAGTACTTC.